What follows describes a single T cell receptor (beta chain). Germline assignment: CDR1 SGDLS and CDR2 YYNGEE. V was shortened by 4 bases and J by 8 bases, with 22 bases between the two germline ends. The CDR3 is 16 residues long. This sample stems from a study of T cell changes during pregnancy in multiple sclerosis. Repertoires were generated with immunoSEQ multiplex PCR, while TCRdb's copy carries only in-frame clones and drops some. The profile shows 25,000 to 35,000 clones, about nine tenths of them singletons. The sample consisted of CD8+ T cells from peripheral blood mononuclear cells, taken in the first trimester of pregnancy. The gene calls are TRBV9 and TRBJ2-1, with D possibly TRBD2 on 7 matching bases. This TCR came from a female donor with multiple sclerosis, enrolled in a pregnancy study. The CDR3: CASSLTGRGSSDEQFF. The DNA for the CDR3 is TGTGCCAGCAGCCTTACGGGGAGGGGGAGCAGCGATGAGCAGTTCTTC.